Shown below are 15 T cell receptor beta chains from a single sample sequenced in a study of cytotoxic CD8 clonotypes in ibrutinib-treated CLL. Sequencing was performed with immunoSEQ multiplex PCR; in TCRdb, only in-frame clones are kept and a portion is missing. This sample carries around 140,000 clones, 75% to 80% of them seen once, and the ten largest clones take 4.5% to 6.5%. Sequenced here: PBMCs, sampled after 24 months of ibrutinib treatment. These TCRs come from a human donor with chronic lymphocytic leukemia.

A remark on this clone: Distinct nucleotide sequences in the sample also encode this CDR3. This rearrangement joins TRBV6-5 to TRBJ2-5, with D possibly being TRBD1 (6 bases). The V gene's germline CDR1 is MNHEY and CDR2 SVGAGI. The CDR3 contains 13 residues. V gave up 6 bases and J gave up 1 base, with 9 bases separating them. The CDR3, as DNA: TGTGCCAGCAGCAGGGGTCCCCAAGAGACCCAGTACTTC. It translates to CASSRGPQETQYF.

This chain joins TRBV5-1 and TRBJ2-5; D gene ambiguous. Germline V CDR1 and CDR2: SGHRS, YFSETQ. The CDR3 spans 15 residues. V was pared by 4 bases and J by 2 bases, with 15 bases between. CDR3 sequence reads: CASSGALSKQETQYF. Here the CDR3 DNA reads TGCGCCAGCAGCGGAGCACTTTCCAAGCAAGAGACCCAGTACTTC.

The chain couples TRBV9 to TRBJ2-7, with unresolved D. Trimming removed 2 bases at V and 2 bases at J, with 11 bases between. The CDR3 extends over 14 amino acids. In germline, CDR1 is SGDLS, CDR2 YYNGEE. The CDR3 DNA sequence: TGTGCCAGCAGCGTGTCTGCTTTTACCTACGAGCAGTACTTC. The encoded protein is CASSVSAFTYEQYF.

This clone was observed many times. The chain links TRBV4-2 to TRBJ2-2, with D perhaps given as TRBD1 or TRBD2 (6 bases each). V was clipped by 4 bases and J by 6 bases, with 18 bases between them. CDR3 length: 16 amino acids. Germline CDR1 and CDR2: LGHNA and YNFKEQ. Here the CDR3 DNA reads TGTGCCAGCAGCCGGCAGGGGCGGGGTCGTGCCGGGGAGCTGTTTTTT. Translating it yields CASSRQGRGRAGELFF.

The V and J genes are TRBV30 and TRBJ1-2; D uncertain. Germline lookup yields CDR1 GTSNPN and CDR2 SVGIG (reference sequence). CDR3 size: 12 residues. With 0 bases removed from V and 7 bases from J, the gap between germline ends came to 9 bases. The CDR3 sequence is CAWSVSSSGYTF. Here the CDR3 DNA reads TGTGCCTGGAGTGTAAGCAGCTCTGGCTACACCTTC.

V is TRBV11-3 and J is TRBJ2-7; 11 bases are a match to TRBD2. J gave up 7 bases and V 3 bases, and 2 bases lay outside the gene matches. CDR3 size: 13 residues. Germline V gene data show CDR1 as SGHNT and CDR2 as YENEEA. CDR3 amino acids: CASSLASGGEQYF. For the CDR3, the DNA is TGTGCCAGCAGCTTGGCTAGCGGGGGGGAGCAGTACTTC.

The chain has TRBV7-2 and TRBJ1-1; TRBD1 matches at 10 bases. The CDR3 is 14 amino acids. CDR1 SGHTA and CDR2 FQGNSA come from the germline V gene. With 7 bases clipped from V and 4 bases from J, the junction kept 6 bases outside the gene matches. The CDR3 region is CASTPGQGLTEAFF. In nucleotides, the CDR3 is TGTGCCAGCACCCCGGGACAGGGGCTCACTGAAGCTTTCTTT. The entire variable domain, with the rest obtained from reference TRBV7-2 and TRBJ1-1, is as follows: GAGVSQSPSNKVTEKGKDVELRCDPISGHTALYWYRQSLGQGLEFLIYFQGNSAPDKSGLPSDRFSAERTGGSVSTLTIQRTQQEDSAVYLCASTPGQGLTEAFFGQGTRLTVV.

This chain joins TRBV28 and TRBJ1-3, with D possibly matching TRBD1 (5 bases). Trimming left V 10 bases short and J 3 bases short, with 13 bases between. CDR1 and CDR2 from the germline V gene are MDHEN and SYDVKM. The CDR3 runs to 13 residues. The CDR3 region has the DNA TGTGCCACCTTACGGGGGGGTGGAAACACCATATATTTT. This translates into CATLRGGGNTIYF. Filled out from reference TRBV28 and TRBJ1-3, the complete variable domain reads DVKVTQSSRYLVKRTGEKVFLECVQDMDHENMFWYRQDPGLGLRLIYFSYDVKMKEKGDIPEGYSVSREKKERFSLILESASTNQTSMYLCATLRGGGNTIYFGEGSWLTVV.

The chain uses TRBV4-2 and TRBJ1-4; D unresolved. V was trimmed by 1 base and J by 0 bases, leaving 9 bases between them. The CDR3 runs to 16 residues. In germline, CDR1 is LGHNA, CDR2 YNFKEQ. CDR3 sequence reads: CASSQGVRTTNEKLFF. The CDR3 nucleotides read TGTGCCAGCAGCCAAGGGGTGCGGACAACTAATGAAAAACTGTTTTTT.

The V gene is TRBV27, the J gene TRBJ2-3; 12 nucleotides agree with TRBD2. This CDR3 has 14 amino acids. CDR1 and CDR2 from the germline V gene are MNHEY and SMNVEV (reference sequence). Trimming removed 2 bases from V and 8 bases from J; junction bases left unmatched: 2. CDR3 nucleotides: TGTGCCAGCAGTTTAGCTAGCGGGAGGGGTACGCAGTATTTT. Residues: CASSLASGRGTQYF.

CDR3 region: CASSVDGASGGAYNEQFF. CDR3 DNA sequence: TGTGCCAGCAGCGTAGACGGGGCTAGCGGGGGGGCATACAATGAGCAGTTCTTC. This chain links TRBV9 with TRBJ2-1; 12 bases are a match to TRBD2. The CDR3 contains 18 residues. V was pared by 0 bases and J by 4 bases, with 8 bases of the junction left unmatched. The germline CDR1 and CDR2 sequences are SGDLS and YYNGEE. The full variable domain, completed using reference TRBV9 and TRBJ2-1, is DSGVTQTPKHLITATGQRVTLRCSPRSGDLSVYWYQQSLDQGLQFLIQYYNGEERAKGNILERFSAQQFPDLHSELNLSSLELGDSALYFCASSVDGASGGAYNEQFFGPGTRLTVL.

The gene calls are TRBV5-4 and TRBJ2-7, with TRBD1 matching over 12 bases. This CDR3 contains 16 residues. From germline, CDR1 is SGHNT and CDR2 YYREEE (reference sequence). The V gene end was trimmed by 0 bases and the J gene end by 3 bases; junction bases not matched to a gene: 4. The chain's CDR3 is CASSLVGQGAHYEQYF. The CDR3 coding sequence is TGTGCCAGCAGCTTGGTGGGACAGGGGGCTCACTACGAGCAGTACTTC.

This CDR3 is CARWTGGSYNEQFF. The CDR3 DNA follows: TGTGCCCGCTGGACCGGGGGCTCCTACAATGAGCAGTTCTTC. This chain uses TRBV21-1 with TRBJ2-1; the table names TRBD2, a call not compared with the DNA. TRBV21-1 is termed a pseudogene. The CDR3 is made up of 14 amino acids.

CDR3 bases: TGTGCCAGCAACTCCGGGACTAGCGGTTACAATGAGCAGTTCTTC. It specifies CASNSGTSGYNEQFF. The chain is built from TRBV6-1 and TRBJ2-1; 11 nucleotides align to TRBD2. The CDR3 spans 15 residues. Per germline, CDR1 MNHNS and CDR2 SASEGT. V gave up 7 bases and J gave up 4 bases; unmatched junction bases: 6.

This rearrangement joins TRBV4-2 to TRBJ1-2; D is ambiguous. Germline CDR1 and CDR2: LGHNA and YNFKEQ. This CDR3 region has 13 residues. Trimming removed 4 bases from V and 4 bases from J, with 10 bases in between. The CDR3: CASSPSPGYGYTF. DNA of the CDR3: TGTGCCAGCAGCCCTTCCCCGGGCTATGGCTACACCTTC.